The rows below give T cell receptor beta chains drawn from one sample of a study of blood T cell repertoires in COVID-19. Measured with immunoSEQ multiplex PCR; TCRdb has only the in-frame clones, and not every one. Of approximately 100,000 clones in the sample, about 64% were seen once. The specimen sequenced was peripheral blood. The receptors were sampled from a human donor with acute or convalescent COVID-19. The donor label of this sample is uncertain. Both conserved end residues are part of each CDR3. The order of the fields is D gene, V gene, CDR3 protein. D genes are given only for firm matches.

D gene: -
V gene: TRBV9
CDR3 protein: CASSVVGVFGRTGELFF

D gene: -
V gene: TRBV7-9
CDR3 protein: CASSEDFSYGYTF

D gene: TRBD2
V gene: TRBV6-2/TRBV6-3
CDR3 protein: CASSLRLSSGGETQYF

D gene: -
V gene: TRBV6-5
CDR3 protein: CASSPSVNQPQHF

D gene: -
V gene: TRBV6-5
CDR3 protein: CASSSSQGERGYTF

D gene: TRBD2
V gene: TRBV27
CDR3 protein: CASSVLAFDEQYF

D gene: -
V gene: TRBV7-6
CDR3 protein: CASSLGAYLTGLNTEAFF

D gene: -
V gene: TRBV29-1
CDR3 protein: CSVPLRASGTLKEYNEQFF

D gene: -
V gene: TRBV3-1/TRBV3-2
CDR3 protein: CASSHPGGGGNGYTF

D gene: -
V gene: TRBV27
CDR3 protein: CASSFGGRNEKLFF

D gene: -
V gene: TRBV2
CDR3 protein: CATWAGRATEAFF

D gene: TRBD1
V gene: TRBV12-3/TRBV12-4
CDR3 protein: CASSFGAGGGYTF

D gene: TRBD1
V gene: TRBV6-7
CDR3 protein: CASSRQGKEKLFF

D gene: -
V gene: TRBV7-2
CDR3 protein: CASSPNPVDTQYF

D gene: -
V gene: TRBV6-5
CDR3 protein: CASSSNREFYGYTF

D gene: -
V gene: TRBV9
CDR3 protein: CASSVGENSPLHF

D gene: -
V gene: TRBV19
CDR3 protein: CASSLYRESTDTQYF

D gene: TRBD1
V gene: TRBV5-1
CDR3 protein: CASRTGANSPLHF

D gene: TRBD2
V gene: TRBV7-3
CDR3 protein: CASSLTSGGQETQYF

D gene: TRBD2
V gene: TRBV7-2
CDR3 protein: CASSLMGLGNTGELFF

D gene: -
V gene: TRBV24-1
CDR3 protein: CATRKTGGDDGYTF

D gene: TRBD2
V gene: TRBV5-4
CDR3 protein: CASSPRTSGYNEQFF

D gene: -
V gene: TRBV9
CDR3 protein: CASSVGWGRDEQFF

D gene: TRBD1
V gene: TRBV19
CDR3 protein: CASTSTGYNSPLHF

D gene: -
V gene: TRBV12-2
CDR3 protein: CASRLESRVTNKPNYGYTF

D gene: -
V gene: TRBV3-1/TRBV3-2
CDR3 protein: CASSPETSPYEQYF

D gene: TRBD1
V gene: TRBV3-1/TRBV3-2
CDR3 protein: CASSFWDRGDTTEAFF

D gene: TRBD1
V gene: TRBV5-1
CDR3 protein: CASRPGTDSNQPQHF

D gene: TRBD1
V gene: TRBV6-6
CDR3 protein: CASRTRGHRDEKLFF

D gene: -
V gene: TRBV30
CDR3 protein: CAWSVVGVDSPLHF

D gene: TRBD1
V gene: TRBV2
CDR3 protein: CASSEWGQAYGYTF

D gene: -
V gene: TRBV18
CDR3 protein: CASSHGEADSGNTIYF

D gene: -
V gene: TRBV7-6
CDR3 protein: CASSLLARNTGELFF

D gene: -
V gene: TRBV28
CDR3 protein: CASSSYRVPNYGYTF

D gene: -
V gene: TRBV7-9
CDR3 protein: CASSLGGFEPQHF

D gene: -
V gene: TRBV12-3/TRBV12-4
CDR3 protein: CASSSGLLPQHF

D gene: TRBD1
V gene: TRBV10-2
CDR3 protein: CASSPFRDSNQPQHF

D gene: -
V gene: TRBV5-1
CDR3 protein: CASSRGSQGRNYGYTF

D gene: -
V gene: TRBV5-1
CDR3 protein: CASSQAGNSNQPQHF

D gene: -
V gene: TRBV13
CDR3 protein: CASSSGTYYGYTF